This TCR beta chain was retrieved from a study of blood T cell repertoires in COVID-19. Across the whole study: Collection of acute and convalescent COVID-19 samples took place in the United States, Italy and Spain. From T cells, B-cell-depleted T cells, or PBMCs came the material, which was cDNA or gDNA.

Per the authors' pipeline: Estimated nucleated cell counts came from reference gene primer amplification. The protocol was immunoSEQ multiplex PCR, while the TCRdb copy is restricted to in-frame clones and leaves out a portion. For V, J and clone size, that table is used; D and trimming come from the DNA. The sample includes about 62,000 clones, about nine tenths of them seen just once. CDR3 length equals 13 residues. Trimming stripped 6 bases from V and 0 bases from J, with 6 bases between. Germline CDR1 and CDR2: SNHLY and FYNNEI. This rearrangement joins TRBV2 to TRBJ1-5; D ambiguous. The specimen sequenced was peripheral blood. This TCR came from a woman older than 75 with acute or convalescent COVID-19. CDR3 DNA: TGTGCCAGCAGACCTAATAGCAATCAGCCCCAGCATTTT. Its translation: CASRPNSNQPQHF.